This entry lists 27 T cell receptor beta chains sequenced from one sample in a study of OX40 agonist ivuxolimab in advanced cancers. Profiling relied on immunoSEQ multiplex PCR, and the TCRdb table lists in-frame clones only, not all of them. Found here are approximately 62,000 clones, 92% of them singletons; the top ten hold 13%. Sequenced material: CD4+ or CD8+ T cells sorted from blood, taken in a trial of the OX40 agonist ivuxolimab. The receptor source for this set is an adult with an advanced solid tumor such as melanoma, head and neck, liver or kidney cancer.

About this clone itself: The CDR3 carries no conserved terminal phenylalanine or tryptophan, so it likely arises from a read error. The chain has TRBV13 and TRBJ2-7; 7 bases agree with TRBD2. The CDR3 runs 14 residues. After removal of 3 bases from V and 3 bases from J, the junction contained 5 bases not matched to a gene. Germline V gives CDR1 PRHDT, CDR2 FYEKMQ (reference sequence). The CDR3 DNA sequence: TGTGCCAGCAGCTTTTTTGGGGGGGACTACGAGCAGTACCTC. As protein: CASSFFGGDYEQYL.

V gene TRBV7-9 combines with J gene TRBJ2-1; 9 nucleotides match TRBD1. The ends lost 4 bases at V and 5 bases at J; junction bases unmatched: 6. Germline V gene lookup returns CDR1 SEHNR and CDR2 FQNEAQ (reference sequence). This CDR3 has 15 residues. DNA for the CDR3: TGTGCCAGCAGCTACCGGGGACAGGGAAACAATGAGCAGTTCTTC. The encoded protein is CASSYRGQGNNEQFF.

CDR3 bases: TGTGCCAGCAGCTTAGCGGGCAGGGGGAGCTCCTACGAGCAGTACTTC. Translating gives CASSLAGRGSSYEQYF. The chain is built from TRBV7-2 and TRBJ2-7, with TRBD1 identical over 7 bases. Germline V gives CDR1 SGHTA, CDR2 FQGNSA. The length of the CDR3 is 16 residues. V lost 0 bases to trimming and J lost 0 bases; unmatched junction nucleotides: 5.

A single count supports this clone. J is TRBJ2-3 and V is TRBV4-1, with 7 bases that match TRBD1. Looked up from germline, CDR1 is MGHRA and CDR2 is YSYEKL. Trimming at V came to 4 bases and at J to 5 bases, leaving 6 bases not matched to a gene. There are 14 residues in the CDR3. CDR3 in amino acids: CASSPGGNEDTQYF. The DNA of the CDR3 is TGCGCCAGCAGCCCAGGGGGAAACGAAGATACGCAGTATTTT.

On this clone itself: In this CDR3 the conserved last residue, phenylalanine or tryptophan, is missing, so a read error is likely. The V call is TRBV29-1, the J call TRBJ1-2, with 8 bases matching TRBD1. The J segment lost 4 bases and the V segment lost 5 bases, leaving 15 bases of the junction unmatched. There are 16 residues in the CDR3. CDR1 and CDR2 from the germline V gene are SQVTM and ANQGSEA. The CDR3 sequence is CSVPPSGQAKIYGYTL. CDR3 sequence (DNA): TGCAGCGTTCCCCCGTCGGGACAGGCGAAAATCTATGGCTACACCCTC.

This clone was seen once. The rearrangement uses TRBV4-1 and TRBJ2-1, with 10 bases aligning to TRBD2. Germline assignment: CDR1 MGHRA and CDR2 YSYEKL. V was pared by 5 bases and J by 4 bases, with 8 bases of the junction left unmatched. The CDR3 is 16 amino acids. The CDR3 region is CASSMRGLADYNEQFF. The CDR3 DNA follows: TGCGCCAGCAGCATGCGAGGACTAGCGGATTACAATGAGCAGTTCTTC.

This chain connects TRBV19 to TRBJ2-7; D is perhaps TRBD1 or TRBD2 (6 bases each). Per germline, CDR1 LNHDA and CDR2 SQIVND (reference sequence). The CDR3 consists of 14 residues. V lost 3 bases, J lost 1 base, and 10 bases lay in between. DNA for the CDR3: TGTGCCAGTAGTATCGGGGGCACATCCTACGAGCAGTACTTC. It yields the protein CASSIGGTSYEQYF.

The chain links TRBV6-8 to TRBJ2-7; D is ambiguous. The CDR3 is made up of 16 amino acids. The germline gives CDR1 MNHGY, CDR2 SAAAGT. V shed 2 bases and J shed 0 bases, with 14 bases lying between them. CDR3 bases: TGTGCCAGCAGTTACGCGCCCCCCAACAACTCCTACGAGCAGTACTTC. As protein: CASSYAPPNNSYEQYF.

J is TRBJ1-1 and V is TRBV6-6; 7 positions agree with TRBD1. CDR1 is MNHNY, CDR2 SVGAGI, per germline (reference sequence). CDR3 length equals 13 residues. After removal of 2 bases from V and 4 bases from J, the junction contained 1 base not matched to a gene. The CDR3, as DNA: TGTGCCAGCAGTTACAACAGGGGCACTGAAGCTTTCTTT. Translation: CASSYNRGTEAFF.

The chain is built from TRBV6-1 and TRBJ1-6; D possibly corresponds to TRBD1 (5 bases). The CDR3 covers 13 residues. Germline V CDR1 and CDR2: MNHNS, SASEGT. V was shortened by 7 bases and J by 7 bases, with 11 bases between the two germline ends. The CDR3 coding sequence is TGTGCCAGCAATATGGGGGAGAATTCACCCCTCCACTTT. Its translation: CASNMGENSPLHF.

V usage is TRBV11-1 and J usage is TRBJ1-1; D might be TRBD1 (6 bases). V lost 5 bases and J lost 8, with 18 bases in between. This CDR3 comprises 14 residues. In germline, CDR1 is SGHAT, CDR2 FQDESV (reference sequence). The CDR3 DNA sequence: TGTGCCAGCAGCCCTTTGAGAGGGGGTGCCGAAGCTTTCTTT. This encodes CASSPLRGGAEAFF.

This clone showed up just a few times. This chain links TRBV19 with TRBJ2-7; 7 bases match TRBD1. Germline CDR1 LNHDA, CDR2 SQIVND (reference sequence). Trimming cost V 1 base and J 3 bases; bases outside gene matches: 3. The CDR3 consists of 14 residues. The CDR3 reads CASSIANRGYEQYF. CDR3 in DNA: TGTGCCAGTAGTATAGCTAACAGGGGCTACGAGCAGTACTTC.

The gene calls are TRBV4-1 and TRBJ2-7, with D tentatively TRBD1 or TRBD2 (5 bases each). The CDR3 loop spans 15 amino acids. The germline gives CDR1 MGHRA, CDR2 YSYEKL. With 2 bases removed from V and 2 bases from J, the gap between germline ends came to 13 bases. The CDR3 region has the DNA TGCGCCAGCAGCCAACTTTTAACGGGACCCTACGAGCAGTACTTC. Its protein product is CASSQLLTGPYEQYF.

The gene calls are TRBV11-2 and TRBJ1-1; no clear D. The CDR3 length is 13 residues. V was clipped by 1 base and J by 1 base, with 4 bases between them. Germline loops: CDR1 SGHAT, CDR2 FQNNGV. The DNA for the CDR3 is TGTGCCAGCAGCTTAGGGCAGAACACTGAAGCTTTCTTT. It codes for CASSLGQNTEAFF.

The rearrangement joins TRBV5-6 to TRBJ2-5; 8 bases are a match to TRBD1. This CDR3 region has 15 residues. Germline V gives CDR1 SGHDT, CDR2 YYEEEE. Trimming removed 4 bases from V and 4 bases from J; junction bases left unmatched: 9. This chain's CDR3 is CASSDRTGIGETQYF. The CDR3 DNA follows: TGTGCCAGCAGCGACCGGACAGGGATCGGAGAGACCCAGTACTTC.

The V and J genes are TRBV27 and TRBJ2-7, with 12 positions matching TRBD2. The CDR3 is 18 amino acids. Germline trimming cut 5 bases from V and 0 bases from J; bases unmatched to any gene: 11. From germline, CDR1 is MNHEY and CDR2 SMNVEV (reference sequence). CDR3 region: CASSLLGTSGLDSYEQYF. The DNA of the CDR3 is TGTGCCAGCAGTCTACTAGGGACTAGCGGGTTAGACTCCTACGAGCAGTACTTC.

V and J are TRBV7-3 and TRBJ1-1, with no clear D. Germline CDR1 reads SGHTA; CDR2 reads FQGTGA. The V gene lost 0 bases and the J gene lost 2 bases, with 13 bases spanning the gap. The CDR3 is 16 residues long. The chain's CDR3 is CASSLTFGRINTEAFF. Written as DNA, the CDR3 is TGTGCCAGCAGCTTAACGTTCGGCAGAATCAACACTGAAGCTTTCTTT.

This clone was found once. This sequence joins TRBV29-1 and TRBJ2-3; 15 nucleotides match TRBD2. The CDR3 spans 16 residues. Trimming removed 6 bases from V and 5 bases from J; junction bases left unmatched: 9. CDR1 is SQVTM, CDR2 ANQGSEA, per germline. The CDR3 here is CSVLGLAGGPGDTQYF. The CDR3 DNA is TGCAGCGTCCTTGGACTAGCGGGAGGGCCGGGAGATACGCAGTATTTT.

This clone was seen a single time. The chain couples TRBV9 to TRBJ2-2, with D perhaps matching TRBD1 or TRBD2 (5 bases each). This CDR3 spans 13 amino acids. The germline V gene has CDR1 SGDLS and CDR2 YYNGEE. Trimming stripped 7 bases from V and 7 bases from J, with 14 bases between. The CDR3 DNA is TGTGCCAGCTCTCGGGGCCCTGGCGGGGAGCTGTTTTTT. This translates into CASSRGPGGELFF.

The V and J genes are TRBV7-9 and TRBJ1-5; D uncertain. This CDR3 is built from 14 residues. The germline V gene encodes CDR1 SEHNR and CDR2 FQNEAQ (reference sequence). V was pared by 1 base and J by 3 bases, with 7 bases between. The CDR3 spells CASSLGGDNQPQHF. In DNA form, the CDR3 reads TGTGCCAGCAGCTTAGGTGGGGACAATCAGCCCCAGCATTTT.

V and J are TRBV7-2 and TRBJ2-7; TRBD2 agrees at 11 bases. The V segment lost 3 bases and the J segment 1 base; nucleotides outside the gene matches: 2. CDR1 and CDR2 from the germline V gene are SGHTA and FQGNSA. CDR3 length: 15 amino acids. In DNA, the CDR3 is TGTGCCAGCAGCTTCACTAGCGGGGGTTCCTACGAGCAGTACTTC. The encoded protein is CASSFTSGGSYEQYF.

The chain joins TRBV28 to TRBJ2-5; TRBD1 matches 8 bases. CDR3 length equals 15 residues. Per the germline V gene, CDR1 is MDHEN and CDR2 is SYDVKM. The V and J ends lost 6 bases and 4 bases, in that order; junction bases with no gene match: 10. The CDR3 sequence: CASRPGTGFVETQYF. The CDR3 coding sequence is TGTGCCAGCAGGCCCGGGACAGGTTTTGTAGAGACCCAGTACTTC.

V and J are TRBV11-2 and TRBJ2-7; TRBD1 aligns across 9 bases. There are 16 residues in the CDR3. The germline V gene has CDR1 SGHAT and CDR2 FQNNGV. The V segment lost 0 bases and the J segment 4 bases; nucleotides outside the gene matches: 7. The CDR3: CASSLDYGTGRYEQYF. The DNA for the CDR3 is TGTGCCAGCAGCTTAGATTACGGGACAGGGAGATACGAGCAGTACTTC.

CDR3 protein: CASSPDYEQYF. The CDR3 DNA reads as TGTGCCAGCAGCCCCGACTACGAGCAGTACTTC. The chain employs TRBV7-9 and TRBJ2-7; no reliable D call. Trimming left V 5 bases short and J 3 bases short, with 5 bases between. Germline values: CDR1 SEHNR, CDR2 FQNEAQ (reference sequence). The CDR3 extends over 11 amino acids.

V and J are TRBV2 and TRBJ2-1, with D perhaps TRBD2 (5 bases). Per the germline V gene, CDR1 is SNHLY and CDR2 is FYNNEI. Trimming pared 7 bases from V and 4 bases from J, leaving 8 bases between. This CDR3 has 12 residues. The CDR3: CASMGEYNEQFF. The DNA of the CDR3 is TGTGCCAGCATGGGAGAATACAATGAGCAGTTCTTC.

V is TRBV14 and J is TRBJ2-1; TRBD1 matches 7 bases. The CDR3 is made up of 12 amino acids. J gave up 12 bases and V 8 bases, and 10 bases lay outside the gene matches. Germline V gene data show CDR1 as SGHDN and CDR2 as FVKESK. CDR3 nucleotides: TGTGCCAGCCGTCACGGGACAGAGTTGCAGTTCTTC. Translation gives CASRHGTELQFF.

The gene calls are TRBV7-6 and TRBJ2-7; D uncertain. The V end lost 1 base, the J end lost 4 bases, and 2 bases lay between the germline ends. Germline V gives CDR1 SGHVS, CDR2 FNYEAQ. CDR3 length: 11 amino acids. The CDR3 DNA reads as TGTGCCAGCAGCTTAGAGTACGAGCAGTACTTC. It is translated as CASSLEYEQYF.